This T cell receptor beta chain was identified during a study of shared clonotypes between healthy human individuals. General study findings and limits: Across subsets, estimated richness was generally greater for naive than for memory populations.

The germline gives CDR1 MNHEY, CDR2 SVGAGI. The CDR3 loop spans 14 amino acids. Trimming removed 2 bases from V and 7 bases from J, with 11 bases in between. Data came from immunoSEQ multiplex PCR; TCRdb stores just in-frame clones and leaves some out. The sample lists some 2,400,000 clones, almost 96% seen once, with around 0.13% in the top ten. About this clone: Its antigen is still unknown.

The receptor comes from a young man in good health. The specimen sequenced was naive CD4+ T cells sorted from blood. Specified subset: CD45RA+ positively selected. The chain couples TRBV6-5 to TRBJ1-4; a weak D match, TRBD1 (5 bases). The CDR3 nucleotides read TGTGCCAGCAGTTACGGCAGGGCGGGTGAAAAACTGTTTTTT. Translated, it gives CASSYGRAGEKLFF.